This T cell receptor (beta chain) was sequenced during a study of T cell clonotyping in hematopoietic cell transplantation. Study observations and caveats: Few recipient clonotypes overlapped donors; over 95% were de novo at given depth. Pathologically expanded recipient clonotypes increased progressively from day 30 to day 180 as diversity fell.

This CDR3 has 21 residues. Germline V gene data show CDR1 as ENHRY and CDR2 as SYGVKD. Trimming took 5 bases from V and 1 from J; bases not matched to a gene: 20. About this clone: Antigen unknown.

Produced via immunoSEQ multiplex PCR; TCRdb's table is partial and in-frame only. The profile shows 6,500 to 8,000 clones, 88% of them singletons. The time point: recipient sample about 28 days before transplant, after cytoreduction. The sequence was obtained from a young man with acute myeloid leukemia. Some clones in this sample may be carry-over from other donors' samples. The V and J genes are TRBV10-3 and TRBJ2-6; the match to TRBD2 covers 7 bases. Sequenced material: peripheral blood mononuclear cells, taken before stem cell transplant. The CDR3 bases are TGTGCCATCAGTTATACTGGCGTAGCTCGGGCGGGAGAGTCTGGGGCCAACGTCCTGACTTTC. It codes for CAISYTGVARAGESGANVLTF.